This TCR beta chain appears in the sequencing data of a study of shared clonotypes between healthy human individuals. Background on the study: The study enrolled a couple of women and a few men aged 18 to 49. Each donor contributed plates that comprised three CD4 naive, three CD4 memory, two CD8 naive and one CD8 memory.

The CDR3 is made up of 14 amino acids. Germline values: CDR1 SGDLS, CDR2 YYNGEE. Deletions cut 4 bases from V and 1 base from J, with 12 bases between. Concerning this clone: Its antigen is currently unknown.

Regarding the study as a whole: Clonotype sharing across a handful of donors was observed for around 5% of naive CD4 clonotypes.

Deep level was the assay's run setting. Method: immunoSEQ multiplex PCR; TCRdb's copy keeps in-frame clones and lacks some. The table has some 2,500,000 clones, roughly 92% seen once. This TCR was recovered from a man aged 18 to 29 in good health. Some clones in this sample may be carry-over from other donors' samples. The gene calls are TRBV9 and TRBJ2-7; either TRBD1 or TRBD2 may supply D (5 bases each). The sequenced sample consisted of naive CD4+ T cells from PBMCs. Sample subset: CD45RA+ positively selected. CDR3 nucleotides: TGTGCCAGCAGCCCCGGGACGTTTTCCTACGAGCAGTACTTC. Protein: CASSPGTFSYEQYF.